A selection of T cell receptor beta chains follows, all from one sample in a study of CXCR3-negative and CXCR3-positive naive CD8 T cells. TCRdb reanalyzed the 5' RACE reads, giving one entry per CDR3 protein sequence and no DNA. Its clone listing holds 84,000 or so distinct CDR3 sequences. The sample comprised naive CXCR3- CD8+ T cells from blood. The receptor source for this set is a human donor in good health. Some clones in this sample may be carry-over from other donors' samples. The CDR3 runs from the conserved cysteine through the conserved F or W.

TRBV7-8	TRBJ2-1	CASRPARRAQNEQFF
TRBV18	TRBJ2-7	CASSPSGRASYEQYF
TRBV7-9	TRBJ2-3	CASSFTPSTDTQYF
TRBV28	TRBJ1-2	CASSFTGASNYGYTF
TRBV12-3/TRBV12-4	TRBJ1-1	CASRGQLMNTEAFF
TRBV20-1	TRBJ2-3	CSARDGRSTDTQYF
TRBV7-6	TRBJ2-3	CASSFTGSPSTDTQYF
TRBV11-3	TRBJ2-3	CASSTLAGGWADTQYF
TRBV2	TRBJ1-2	CASSQLGQLYGYTF
TRBV6-5	TRBJ2-1	CASSPQGGGGGEQFF
TRBV28	TRBJ2-7	CASSDREGFEYEQYF
TRBV9	TRBJ2-1	CASSAGLAGSNEQFF
TRBV7-9	TRBJ1-2	CASPQTGKDYTF
TRBV27	TRBJ2-1	CASSPNPNTGHNEQFF
TRBV7-2	TRBJ2-2	CASGLDTGELFF
TRBV21-1	TRBJ2-7	CASSLGGGDLYEQYF
TRBV6-2/TRBV6-3	TRBJ2-7	CASSYGGGEQYF
TRBV5-6	TRBJ2-5	CASSLLTQETQYF
TRBV12-3/TRBV12-4	TRBJ2-2	CASTPYTGELFF
TRBV4-1	TRBJ2-1	CASSQDPGTGGNEQFF
TRBV29-1	TRBJ2-7	CSVEDRDGLPYEQYF
TRBV29-1	TRBJ2-2	CSVDGGFDTGELFF
TRBV29-1	TRBJ2-1	CSVELGSSYNEQFF
TRBV29-1	TRBJ2-2	CSVSGTENTGELFF
TRBV12-3/TRBV12-4	TRBJ2-4	CASKPTGAAKNIQYF
TRBV29-1	TRBJ2-3	CSVEATPTSTDTQYF
TRBV29-1	TRBJ2-2	CSVYIPGQRNTGELFF
TRBV7-2	TRBJ1-1	CASTETPGAEAFF
TRBV28	TRBJ2-7	CASILGTGTYEQYF
TRBV28	TRBJ2-2	CASSLRLVPGELFF
TRBV3-1	TRBJ2-3	CASSQDRRRNKRGDTQYF
TRBV11-2	TRBJ1-6	CASSGDNSPLHF
TRBV4-3	TRBJ2-1	CASSQGTGFDEQFF
TRBV5-1	TRBJ2-7	CASSVTGQGTYEQYF
TRBV12-3/TRBV12-4	TRBJ2-3	CASSLVVTDTQYF
TRBV29-1	TRBJ2-4	CSVAGTPFAKNIQYF
TRBV7-2	TRBJ2-7	CASSPPGQIPYEQYF
TRBV7-2	TRBJ2-2	CASSLDLAGVPNTGELFF
TRBV29-1	TRBJ2-3	CSVDGTGSTDTQYF
TRBV5-1	TRBJ2-1	CASSFPGLAGYNEQFF